The 24 T cell receptor beta chains presented below share a single source sample, sequenced in a study of T-cell reconstitution after alpha-beta-depleted transplantation in children. Unique molecular identifiers were incorporated when the TCRbeta library was constructed. TCRdb processed the PCR reads anew with MiXCR; each CDR3 protein has one entry. The sample lists 450,000 to 600,000 distinct CDR3 sequences; over 10% were seen once. This specimen was PBMCs, mostly from graft donor cells, taken 360 days after TCRalphabeta/CD19-depleted stem cell transplant. These receptors originate from a male patient aged 10 to 17 who had a stem cell transplant for acute myeloid leukemia, so the T cells may come from the graft donor.

There are many counts of this clonotype. This chain uses TRBV7-9 with TRBJ2-7; 8 bases are a match to TRBD2. Germline V CDR1 and CDR2: SEHNR, FQNEAQ (reference sequence). J gave up 7 bases and V 5 bases, and 10 bases lay outside the gene matches. This CDR3 is 14 amino acids long. In nucleotides, the CDR3 is TGTGCCAGCAGCCAGACTAGCGTCGGGCGTGAGCAGTACTTC. This translates into CASSQTSVGREQYF.

CDR3 nucleotides: TGCGCCAGCAGCCAATACGGGACAGGGTTCACAGATACGCAGTATTTT. Protein sequence: CASSQYGTGFTDTQYF. The V call is TRBV4-3, the J call TRBJ2-3; 9 bases align to TRBD1. Germline V gene sequence: CDR1 LGHNA, CDR2 YSLEER. Losses at the gene ends were 2 bases for V and 2 bases for J; bases not matched to a gene: 5. This CDR3 region has 16 residues.

The chain combines TRBV12-3 or TRBV12-4 with TRBJ2-7; 11 bases fit TRBD2. The V gene end was trimmed by 6 bases and the J gene end by 2 bases; junction bases not matched to a gene: 12. The CDR3 loop spans 17 amino acids. This CDR3 is CASRGGLADTNPYEQYF. In nucleotides, the CDR3 is TGTGCCAGCAGGGGGGGACTAGCGGATACCAACCCCTACGAGCAGTACTTC.

There are many counts of this clonotype. The J gene is TRBJ2-7, the V gene TRBV29-1; maybe TRBD1 (5 bases). The CDR3 is 13 amino acids. Germline V gives CDR1 SQVTM, CDR2 ANQGSEA. V shed 3 bases and J shed 0 bases, with 9 bases lying between them. The CDR3 here is CSVEKGDSYEQYF. The CDR3 bases are TGCAGCGTTGAGAAAGGGGACTCCTACGAGCAGTACTTC.

This clonotype was detected a few times. The V gene is TRBV20-1, the J gene TRBJ2-3, with a weak D call TRBD2 (6 bases). This CDR3 is built from 12 residues. Germline V gives CDR1 DFQATT, CDR2 SNEGSKA (reference sequence). V gave up 7 bases and J gave up 4 bases, with 12 bases separating them. DNA for the CDR3: TGCAGTGGGATGGGACTGGCAGATACGCAGTATTTT. Protein sequence: CSGMGLADTQYF.

The chain is built from TRBV20-1 and TRBJ2-1; no clear D gene. The CDR3 contains 15 residues. The germline V gene encodes CDR1 DFQATT and CDR2 SNEGSKA (reference sequence). The germline V and J ends were trimmed by 3 bases and 0 bases, with 12 bases remaining between them. The CDR3 sequence is CSASTPTSSYNEQFF. The CDR3 DNA sequence: TGCAGTGCTAGTACTCCTACCAGCTCCTACAATGAGCAGTTCTTC.

This chain uses TRBV7-9 with TRBJ2-1; D perhaps matches TRBD1 (8 bases). Germline lookup yields CDR1 SEHNR and CDR2 FQNEAQ (reference sequence). V lost 5 bases and J lost 3, with 14 bases in between. The CDR3 has 15 amino acids. Written as DNA, the CDR3 is TGTGCCAGCAGCGACAGGGGAGGGGTCTACAATGAGCAGTTCTTC. This translates into CASSDRGGVYNEQFF.

This clonotype was counted only a few times. The V and J genes are TRBV5-1 and TRBJ2-7; 7 nucleotides agree with TRBD1. Germline values: CDR1 SGHRS, CDR2 YFSETQ. V trimming: 4 bases; J trimming: 1 base; junction bases outside the gene matches: 8. The CDR3 consists of 15 residues. The CDR3 bases are TGCGCCAGCAGCCTCCGACAGGGCCATTCCTACGAGCAGTACTTC. Its translation: CASSLRQGHSYEQYF.

The CDR3 protein is CASSLWERDRETQYF. The CDR3 DNA is TGTGCCAGCAGCTTATGGGAGCGGGATCGGGAGACCCAGTACTTC. The V gene is TRBV7-2, the J gene TRBJ2-5; 7 bases align to TRBD2. This CDR3 has 15 amino acids. The trim removed 2 bases at V and 5 bases at J, leaving 8 bases unmatched. Germline V gene sequence: CDR1 SGHTA, CDR2 FQGNSA.

As to this clonotype: This may be a read error: a much more frequent sequence differs by one nucleotide. The J gene is TRBJ2-4, the V gene TRBV29-1; D is unresolved. Germline values: CDR1 SQVTM, CDR2 ANQGSEA. Deletions cut 7 bases from V and 7 bases from J, with 14 bases between. This CDR3 has 12 amino acids. The CDR3 region has the DNA TGCAGCGCCTTGGCCAAGTCGAACATTCAGTACTTC. This codes for CSALAKSNIQYF.

Remarks on this clonotype: This clone may be a read error of a much larger clone one base away. The rearrangement uses TRBV14 and TRBJ2-7; TRBD1 is a possible D gene (5 bases). The germline CDR1 and CDR2 sequences are SGHDN and FVKESK. The CDR3 sequence is 13 residues long. Trimming took off 4 bases at V and 1 base at J, with 8 bases between the two ends. The CDR3 sequence: CASSLTESYEQYV. The CDR3 nucleotides read TGTGCCAGCAGCCTGACAGAGTCCTACGAGCAGTACGTC.

In its sample, this clonotype was seen a few times. The V and J genes are TRBV11-2 and TRBJ2-1; the match to TRBD2 covers 8 bases. The CDR3 consists of 19 residues. Unmatched junction bases numbered 14, after V lost 1 base and J lost 3 bases. The germline V gene encodes CDR1 SGHAT and CDR2 FQNNGV. The CDR3 loop reads CASSLVASGQSRSYNEQFF. CDR3 bases: TGTGCCAGCAGCTTAGTTGCTAGCGGGCAATCAAGAAGCTACAATGAGCAGTTCTTC.

The sample holds a few counts of this clonotype. V usage is TRBV29-1 and J usage is TRBJ2-1; no clear D. Between the trimmed V and J ends, which lost 1 base and 3 bases, there was a span of 10 bases. From germline, CDR1 is SQVTM and CDR2 ANQGSEA. This CDR3 has 14 residues. CDR3 amino acids: CSVEGVGYYNEQFF. CDR3 DNA: TGCAGCGTTGAAGGGGTAGGCTACTACAATGAGCAGTTCTTC.

The gene calls are TRBV7-9 and TRBJ2-1; 10 bases fit TRBD1. The CDR3 consists of 15 residues. With 1 base clipped from V and 7 bases from J, the junction kept 4 bases outside the gene matches. From germline, CDR1 is SEHNR and CDR2 FQNEAQ (reference sequence). The CDR3 nucleotides are TGTGCCAGCAGCTTAGTGGGACAGGGGTGGAATGAGCAGTTCTTC. This gives the protein CASSLVGQGWNEQFF.

The chain combines TRBV5-1 with TRBJ2-2; weak D call: TRBD2 (6 bases). CDR3 length: 16 residues. CDR1 and CDR2 from the germline V gene are SGHRS and YFSETQ. Trimming took off 7 bases at V and 5 bases at J, with 21 bases between the two ends. CDR3 in DNA: TGCGCCAGCGCTGCGGAGGGGCTACTCCGAACCGGGGAGCTGTTTTTT. It codes for CASAAEGLLRTGELFF.

This clonotype has a count of ten or more. The chain has TRBV12-3 or TRBV12-4 and TRBJ2-5; D unclear. The CDR3 extends over 13 amino acids. Trimming took 5 bases from V and 7 from J, leaving 14 bases between them. As DNA, the CDR3 is TGTGCCAGCAGTATGGACCCCATGGGGACCCAGTACTTC. This sequence encodes CASSMDPMGTQYF.

This clonotype has a handful of counts. The chain joins TRBV6-1 to TRBJ1-5; D might be TRBD1 (5 bases). Trimming removed 4 bases from V and 6 bases from J, with 7 bases in between. The CDR3 covers 12 residues. The germline gives CDR1 MNHNS, CDR2 SASEGT. The CDR3 coding sequence is TGTGCCAGCAGTGCGGGGGTTCAGCCCCAGCATTTT. Amino acid sequence: CASSAGVQPQHF.

This clonotype was counted at least ten times. This sequence joins TRBV4-3 and TRBJ2-1, with D unresolved. CDR1 and CDR2 from the germline V gene are LGHNA and YSLEER. The CDR3 totals 13 residues. Trimming took 0 bases from V and 6 from J, leaving 6 bases between them. CDR3 sequence reads: CASSQDLPNEQFF. The CDR3 DNA follows: TGCGCCAGCAGCCAAGATCTGCCCAATGAGCAGTTCTTC.

This clonotype was counted a few times. The chain uses TRBV20-1 and TRBJ2-1; 8 bases fit TRBD1. With V trimmed by 3 bases and J by 1 base, 2 bases remained unmatched. CDR1 is DFQATT and CDR2 is SNEGSKA in the germline V gene (reference sequence). This CDR3 has 14 amino acids. The CDR3 here is CSARTGASYNEQFF. CDR3 in DNA: TGCAGTGCTAGGACAGGGGCTTCCTACAATGAGCAGTTCTTC.

This clonotype was recorded many times. This chain joins TRBV20-1 and TRBJ2-1, with D unclear. The CDR3 consists of 15 residues. Germline values: CDR1 DFQATT, CDR2 SNEGSKA (reference sequence). The germline V and J ends were trimmed by 2 bases and 0 bases, with 11 bases remaining between them. CDR3 sequence: CSARRLTHSYNEQFF. In DNA form, the CDR3 reads TGCAGTGCTAGACGGCTAACCCACTCCTACAATGAGCAGTTCTTC.

This clonotype has more than one count but fewer than ten. V gene TRBV29-1 combines with J gene TRBJ2-3, with 13 nucleotides matching TRBD2. Losses at the gene ends were 5 bases for V and 4 bases for J; bases not matched to a gene: 6. The CDR3 length is 15 residues. Looked up from germline, CDR1 is SQVTM and CDR2 is ANQGSEA. For the CDR3, the DNA is TGCAGCGTTTGGAGACTAGCGGGAGGAGCAGATACGCAGTATTTT. It encodes CSVWRLAGGADTQYF.

To note about this clonotype: The CDR3 does not close with the conserved phenylalanine or tryptophan, likely indicating a read error. The chain employs TRBV12-3 or TRBV12-4 and TRBJ2-7, with 8 bases identical to TRBD1. V lost 5 bases, J lost 8 bases, and 8 bases stayed unmatched. The CDR3 is 13 amino acids. The CDR3 DNA sequence: TGTGCCAGCAGTCTCGGACAGGGTAATCAGCAGTACCTC. This codes for CASSLGQGNQQYL.

The rearrangement links TRBV6-1 to TRBJ2-3, with D possibly TRBD2 on 7 matching bases. Trimming left V 5 bases short and J 0 bases short, with 15 bases between. The CDR3 length is 16 residues. The germline gives CDR1 MNHNS, CDR2 SASEGT. Here the CDR3 DNA reads TGTGCCAGCAGTCGACGGACTAGGGGGAGCACAGATACGCAGTATTTT. Translated: CASSRRTRGSTDTQYF.

V and J are TRBV7-2 and TRBJ2-7, with a possible D match to TRBD2 (6 bases). Germline lookup yields CDR1 SGHTA and CDR2 FQGNSA. The CDR3 length is 14 residues. V was trimmed by 0 bases and J by 6 bases, leaving 12 bases between them. The CDR3 sequence is CASSLAGLGVEQYF. The CDR3 bases are TGTGCCAGCAGCTTAGCGGGACTTGGCGTCGAGCAGTACTTC.